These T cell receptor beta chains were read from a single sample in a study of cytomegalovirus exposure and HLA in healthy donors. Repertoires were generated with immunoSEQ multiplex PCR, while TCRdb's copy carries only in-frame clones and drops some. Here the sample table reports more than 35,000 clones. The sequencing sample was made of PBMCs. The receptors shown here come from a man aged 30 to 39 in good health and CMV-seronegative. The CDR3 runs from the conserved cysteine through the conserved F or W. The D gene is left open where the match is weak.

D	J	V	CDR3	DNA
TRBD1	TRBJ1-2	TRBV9	CASSPQPGGQGGGYTF	TGTGCCAGCAGCCCTCAACCGGGGGGACAGGGGGGTGGCTACACCTTC
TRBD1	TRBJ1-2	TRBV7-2	CASSLGTGGVQTGYTF	TGTGCCAGCAGCTTAGGGACAGGGGGCGTACAAACTGGCTACACCTTC
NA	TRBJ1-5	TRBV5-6	CASSLRGINQPQHF	TGTGCCAGCAGCTTGAGAGGGATCAATCAGCCCCAGCATTTT
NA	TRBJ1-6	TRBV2	CASKGQGGGSPLHF	TGTGCCAGCAAAGGGCAGGGTGGTGGTTCACCCCTCCACTTT
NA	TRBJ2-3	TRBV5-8	CASSPSGTDTQYF	TGTGCCAGCAGCCCCTCCGGCACAGATACGCAGTATTTT
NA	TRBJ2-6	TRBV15	CATSRDSGTGANVLTF	TGTGCCACCAGCAGAGATTCGGGGACTGGGGCCAACGTCCTGACTTTC
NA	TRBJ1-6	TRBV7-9	CASSLGRMGSSYNSPLHF	TGTGCCAGCAGCTTAGGCAGGATGGGGAGCTCCTATAATTCACCCCTCCACTTT
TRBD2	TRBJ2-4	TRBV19	CASSPRTSGREAKNIQYF	TGTGCCAGTAGTCCGAGGACTAGCGGGAGGGAAGCCAAAAACATTCAGTACTTC
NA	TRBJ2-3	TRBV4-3	CASSQDSGITDTQYF	TGCGCCAGCAGCCAAGATTCGGGGATCACAGATACGCAGTATTTT
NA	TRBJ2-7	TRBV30	CAWSGVNEQYF	TGTGCCTGGAGTGGAGTTAACGAGCAGTACTTC
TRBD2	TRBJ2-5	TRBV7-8	CASTMGGVGETQYF	TGTGCCAGCACCATGGGAGGGGTCGGGGAGACCCAGTACTTC
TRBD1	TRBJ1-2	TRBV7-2	CASSLAGTGNGYTF	TGTGCCAGCAGCTTAGCCGGGACAGGGAATGGCTACACCTTC
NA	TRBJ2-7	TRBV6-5	CASDSGESPSKQYF	TGTGCCAGCGATTCTGGGGAGAGCCCTTCGAAGCAGTACTTC
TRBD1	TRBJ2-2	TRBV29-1	CSVLQGWTGELFF	TGCAGCGTTTTACAGGGGTGGACCGGGGAGCTGTTTTTT
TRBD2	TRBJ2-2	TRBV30	CAWRMHGGLNTGELFF	TGTGCCTGGAGAATGCACGGGGGGTTGAACACCGGGGAGCTGTTTTTT
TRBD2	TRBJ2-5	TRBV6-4	CASSDSAGGMETQYF	TGTGCCAGCAGTGACTCTGCGGGAGGGATGGAGACCCAGTACTTC
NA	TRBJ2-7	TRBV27	CASSLRKSYEQYF	TGTGCCAGCAGTTTGCGAAAGTCCTACGAGCAGTACTTC
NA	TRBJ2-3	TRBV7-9	CASSLWGSSSTDTQYF	TGTGCCAGCAGCTTATGGGGCAGTTCTAGCACAGATACGCAGTATTTT
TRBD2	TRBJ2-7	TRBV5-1	CASSGSGSHEQYF	TGCGCCAGCAGCGGTAGCGGGAGCCACGAGCAGTACTTC
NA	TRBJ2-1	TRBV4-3	CASSQENFPSSYNEQFF	TGCGCCAGCAGCCAAGAAAACTTCCCGAGCTCCTACAATGAGCAGTTCTTC
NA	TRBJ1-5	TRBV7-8	CASSSLGSLQGQPQHF	TGTGCCAGCAGCTCTTTGGGGTCCTTACAGGGTCAGCCCCAGCATTTT
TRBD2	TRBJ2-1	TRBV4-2	CASSQGSSGRAVEQFF	TGTGCCAGCAGCCAAGGATCTAGCGGGAGGGCGGTTGAGCAGTTCTTC
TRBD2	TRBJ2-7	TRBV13	CASSFYTSGSSYEQYF	TGTGCCAGCAGCTTTTATACTAGCGGTAGCTCCTACGAGCAGTACTTC
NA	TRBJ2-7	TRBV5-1	CASSLEGFRTYEQYF	TGCGCCAGCAGCTTAGAGGGATTTCGAACCTACGAGCAGTACTTC
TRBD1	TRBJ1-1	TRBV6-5	CASSYRLTGDTEAFF	TGTGCCAGCAGTTACCGACTGACAGGGGACACTGAAGCTTTCTTT
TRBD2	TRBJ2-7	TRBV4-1	CASSQARTSGIYEQYF	TGCGCCAGCAGCCAGGCGAGGACTAGCGGGATCTACGAGCAGTACTTC
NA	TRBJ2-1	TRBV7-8	CASSLVGGPQFF	TGTGCCAGCAGCTTAGTGGGCGGGCCTCAGTTCTTC
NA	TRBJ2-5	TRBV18	CASSPPSRAKTQYF	TGTGCCAGCTCACCACCTTCGAGGGCGAAGACCCAGTACTTC
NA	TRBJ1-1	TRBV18	CASSPQIIGSTEAFF	TGTGCCAGCTCACCACAGATCATAGGGAGTACTGAAGCTTTCTTT
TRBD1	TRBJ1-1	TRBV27	CASTPHPGGNTEAFF	TGTGCCAGCACCCCGCACCCAGGGGGGAACACTGAAGCTTTCTTT
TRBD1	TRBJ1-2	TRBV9	CASSSRQGANYGYTF	TGTGCCAGCAGCTCACGACAGGGGGCTAACTATGGCTACACCTTC
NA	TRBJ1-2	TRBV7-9	CASSPPGGNYGYTF	TGTGCCAGCAGCCCACCGGGGGGCAACTATGGCTACACCTTC
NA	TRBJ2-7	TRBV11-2	CASSLAPGHGYEQYF	TGTGCCAGCAGCTTAGCCCCGGGACACGGCTACGAGCAGTACTTC
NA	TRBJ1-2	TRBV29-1	CSVVPNPQEGYTF	TGCAGCGTTGTACCTAATCCCCAGGAAGGCTACACCTTC
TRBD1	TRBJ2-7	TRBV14	CASSQDLDRVYEQYF	TGTGCCAGCAGCCAAGATCTCGACAGGGTATACGAGCAGTACTTC